The present TCR beta chain was sequenced within a study of blood T cell repertoires in COVID-19. In the study overall: Sources were T cells, B-cell-depleted T cells, or PBMCs; the material itself was cDNA or gDNA.

Original methodology: Amplified reference gene primers provided the basis for estimating nucleated cell counts. TCRdb's table, derived via immunoSEQ multiplex PCR, lists solely in-frame clones and lacks some. The V and J calls and clone size were taken over from that table, and D and trimming were inferred from the DNA. This sample has around 400,000 clones, with 80% to 90% found just once. The receptor was isolated from a woman in her fifties or sixties with COVID-19, enrolled during active disease. The sample was peripheral blood.

The CDR3 reads CAISEAPTTGTYTEAFF. CDR3 coding DNA: TGTGCCATCAGTGAGGCCCCCACGACAGGGACGTACACTGAAGCTTTCTTT. The chain has TRBV10-3 and TRBJ1-1; 7 positions agree with TRBD1. Germline values: CDR1 ENHRY, CDR2 SYGVKD. The CDR3 has 17 residues. The trim removed 2 bases at V and 3 bases at J, leaving 12 bases unmatched.